These 13 T cell receptor beta chains originate from one sample sequenced in a study of response to subunit inactivated influenza vaccine. TCRdb re-derived calls from the RT-PCR reads in MiXCR, one entry per CDR3 protein. This table holds 500,000 or so distinct CDR3 sequences, 16% found once. The sample was CD4+ T cells sorted from PBMCs, taken less than 30 months after vaccination. Source of these receptors: a man aged 50 to 69 who received an inactivated influenza vaccine.

This clonotype has only a few counts. This chain uses TRBV6-1 with TRBJ1-6; 9 bases align to TRBD1. Germline V gene lookup returns CDR1 MNHNS and CDR2 SASEGT. J gave up 7 bases and V 2 bases, and 3 bases lay outside the gene matches. The CDR3 has 15 amino acids. The CDR3 sequence: CASSERGQGNSPLHF. The CDR3 coding sequence is TGTGCCAGCAGTGAAAGGGGACAGGGCAATTCACCCCTCCACTTT.

The gene calls are TRBV29-1 and TRBJ1-2, with 12 bases aligning to TRBD1. CDR3 length: 13 residues. Germline V CDR1 and CDR2: SQVTM, ANQGSEA. The ends lost 5 bases at V and 6 bases at J; junction bases unmatched: 4. CDR3 coding DNA: TGCAGCGTTCCGGGACAGGGGGCGGATGGCTACACCTTC. Its translation is CSVPGQGADGYTF.

This clonotype was seen repeatedly, ten times or more. V usage is TRBV7-2 and J usage is TRBJ1-6; D gene ambiguous. CDR3 length: 13 amino acids. The V end lost 5 bases, the J end lost 13 bases, and 15 bases lay between the germline ends. The germline V gene encodes CDR1 SGHTA and CDR2 FQGNSA. In nucleotides, the CDR3 is TGTGCCAGCAGCCCCCTCGGGCTATCCCCCCTCCACTTT. Amino acid sequence: CASSPLGLSPLHF.

This clonotype showed up just a few times. V usage is TRBV7-2 and J usage is TRBJ2-3, with D possibly TRBD2 on 5 matching bases. The CDR3 runs 15 residues. Trimming took 4 bases from V and 0 from J, leaving 11 bases between them. The germline CDR1 and CDR2 sequences are SGHTA and FQGNSA. The CDR3 coding sequence is TGTGCCAGCAGCTCCAGCGGCATTAGCACAGATACGCAGTATTTT. Translation gives CASSSSGISTDTQYF.

The chain combines TRBV28 with TRBJ2-2, with 10 bases that match TRBD2. This CDR3 is 19 amino acids long. With V trimmed by 5 bases and J by 0 bases, 12 bases remained unmatched. CDR1 and CDR2 (germline): MDHEN, SYDVKM. CDR3 protein: CASSQIPGLATANTGELFF. The CDR3 DNA is TGTGCCAGCAGTCAAATCCCGGGACTAGCGACCGCGAACACCGGGGAGCTGTTTTTT.

This clonotype was recorded a few times. J is TRBJ2-7 and V is TRBV6-6; no definite D call. The CDR3 is 11 residues long. V lost 4 bases and J 7 bases, leaving 8 bases between the germline ends. Germline CDR1 and CDR2: MNHNY and SVGAGI (reference sequence). The CDR3 sequence: CASSSQWEQYF. CDR3 DNA sequence: TGTGCCAGCAGTTCCCAATGGGAGCAGTACTTC.

This clonotype was counted between two and nine times. The chain is built from TRBV20-1 and TRBJ2-4; D possibly corresponds to TRBD2 (6 bases). This CDR3 contains 16 residues. V lost 0 bases and J lost 0, with 12 bases in between. Germline CDR1 reads DFQATT; CDR2 reads SNEGSKA (reference sequence). In DNA, the CDR3 is TGCAGTGCTAGAGATGGCGGGGAGCGAGCCAAAAACATTCAGTACTTC. Translated, it gives CSARDGGERAKNIQYF.

V and J are TRBV25-1 and TRBJ2-1, with D perhaps being TRBD1 or TRBD2 (6 bases each). The germline V gene has CDR1 MGHDK and CDR2 SYGVNS. V gave up 3 bases and J gave up 3 bases, with 12 bases separating them. There are 15 residues in the CDR3. CDR3 amino acids: CASSDPGAYYNEQFF. The CDR3 nucleotides are TGTGCCAGCAGTGATCCGGGGGCTTACTACAATGAGCAGTTCTTC.

On this clonotype: One end of the junction is discordant with germline, which a read error may explain. V usage is TRBV14 and J usage is TRBJ1-5, with D perhaps matching TRBD1 (5 bases). CDR1 is SGHDN and CDR2 is FVKESK in the germline V gene. This CDR3 is 18 amino acids long. CDR3 region: CASSQDRGRTHSNQPQNF. The CDR3 nucleotides are TGTGCCAGCAGCCAAGACCGGGGACGGACCCATAGCAATCAGCCCCAGAATTTT.

This clonotype was counted a few times. The chain is built from TRBV5-1 and TRBJ2-7; 8 bases fit TRBD2. The CDR3 extends over 14 amino acids. Germline V gene lookup returns CDR1 SGHRS and CDR2 YFSETQ. The ends lost 4 bases at V and 1 base at J; junction bases unmatched: 4. The CDR3 reads CASSGAGESYEQYF. The CDR3 bases are TGCGCCAGCAGCGGAGCGGGAGAGTCCTACGAGCAGTACTTC.

V usage is TRBV20-1 and J usage is TRBJ2-3; 9 bases line up with TRBD2. This CDR3 has 13 residues. Germline V gene data show CDR1 as DFQATT and CDR2 as SNEGSKA (reference sequence). In nucleotides, the CDR3 is TGCAGCCATAGCGGGAGTGGAACAGATACGCAGTATTTT. Translated, it gives CSHSGSGTDTQYF.

This clonotype has a handful of counts. This chain links TRBV12-3 or TRBV12-4 with TRBJ1-1; D gene ambiguous. V lost 2 bases, J lost 1 base, and 5 bases lay in between. The CDR3 sequence is 13 residues long. The CDR3 is CASSLHRNTEAFF. CDR3 sequence (DNA): TGTGCCAGCAGTTTACACAGGAACACTGAAGCTTTCTTT.

This clonotype was detected ten times or more. CDR3 region: CASSREPGQGDNEQFF. The CDR3 DNA sequence: TGCGCCAGCAGCCGAGAACCGGGACAGGGAGACAATGAGCAGTTCTTC. The rearrangement joins TRBV4-3 to TRBJ2-1; TRBD1 matches 9 bases. There are 16 residues in the CDR3. V lost 4 bases, J lost 5 bases, and 9 bases stayed unmatched. Looked up from germline, CDR1 is LGHNA and CDR2 is YSLEER.